This is a list of T cell receptor beta chains from one sample in a study of shared clonotypes between healthy human individuals. Assay used: immunoSEQ multiplex PCR; TCRdb lists only in-frame clones, some missing. The sample includes more than 2,000,000 clones, approximately 93% of them seen just once. Source material: naive CD4+ T cells from PBMCs. These receptors all stem from a man younger than 35 in good health. Some clones in this sample may be carry-over from other donors' samples. Each CDR3 is given with its conserved first and last residue. D genes are given only for firm matches. Expanded clones get a size class; other rows say once, few or many, or leave the size out.

v_call	d_call	clone_size	j_call	cdr3_aa	cdr3_nt
TRBV28	-	-	TRBJ1-2	CASSLSYGYTF	TGTGCCAGTAGCCTCTCCTATGGCTACACCTTC
TRBV7-9	-	-	TRBJ2-7	CASSLLGGPYEQYF	TGTGCCAGCAGCTTACTCGGGGGGCCCTACGAGCAGTACTTC
TRBV7-9	TRBD1	-	TRBJ1-4	CASSLGTGGGRGEKLFF	TGTGCCAGCAGCTTAGGGACAGGGGGCGGACGGGGAGAAAAACTGTTTTTT
TRBV4-1	-	-	TRBJ1-3	CASSQDPDASSGNTIYF	TGCGCCAGCAGCCAAGACCCGGACGCCAGCTCTGGAAACACCATATATTTT
TRBV6-5	-	-	TRBJ1-1	CASSYPGYSFNTEAFF	TGTGCCAGCAGTTACCCGGGATACAGCTTCAACACTGAAGCTTTCTTT
TRBV28	-	-	TRBJ2-7	CASRRETYEQYF	TGTGCCAGCAGGAGAGAAACTTACGAGCAGTACTTC
TRBV7-9	-	-	TRBJ1-4	CASSLATGSNEKLFF	TGTGCCAGCAGCTTAGCGACAGGCTCTAATGAAAAACTGTTTTTT
TRBV2	-	-	TRBJ1-5	CASSEARTMDNQPQHF	TGTGCCAGCAGTGAAGCGCGTACAATGGACAATCAGCCCCAGCATTTT
TRBV5-4	TRBD2	-	TRBJ2-7	CASSSRTSGSLYEQYF	TGTGCCAGCAGCTCCCGGACTAGCGGGAGCCTTTACGAGCAGTACTTC
TRBV7-3	-	-	TRBJ2-7	CASSLTSGSYEQYF	TGTGCCAGCAGCTTAACTAGCGGCTCCTACGAGCAGTACTTC
TRBV20-1	-	few	TRBJ1-1	CSATQITEAFF	TGCAGTGCAACACAGATCACTGAAGCTTTCTTT
TRBV6-6	-	-	TRBJ1-4	CASGLGASNEKLFF	TGTGCCAGCGGCTTGGGGGCGTCTAATGAAAAACTGTTTTTT
TRBV6-1	-	-	TRBJ1-2	CASSAGTLRSYGYTF	TGTGCCAGCAGCGCCGGGACCCTCAGGTCCTATGGCTACACCTTC
TRBV9	-	few	TRBJ1-3	CASSVVGEGAWENTIYF	TGTGCCAGCAGCGTAGTAGGGGAGGGAGCCTGGGAAAACACCATATATTTT
TRBV10-3	TRBD2	-	TRBJ2-3	CAISEGLAGTDTQYF	TGTGCCATCAGTGAGGGGCTAGCGGGCACAGATACGCAGTATTTT
TRBV4-1	-	-	TRBJ1-4	CASSPPREKLFF	TGCGCCAGCAGCCCCCCCCGGGAAAAACTGTTTTTT
TRBV18	-	-	TRBJ1-1	CASSPGNRATEAFF	TGTGCCAGCTCACCGGGGAACAGGGCCACTGAAGCTTTCTTT
TRBV19	TRBD1	once	TRBJ1-3	CASSPGQAGNTIYF	TGTGCCAGTAGCCCGGGACAGGCTGGAAACACCATATATTTT
TRBV4-1	TRBD2	-	TRBJ2-1	CASGGSTSGSSYNEQFF	TGCGCCAGCGGTGGGAGTACTAGCGGGAGCTCCTACAATGAGCAGTTCTTC
TRBV5-8	TRBD2	-	TRBJ2-2	CASSGRGNTGELFF	TGTGCCAGCAGCGGGAGGGGGAACACCGGGGAGCTGTTTTTT
TRBV5-1	-	-	TRBJ1-4	CASSLGPQGSNEKLFF	TGCGCCAGCAGCTTGGGGCCGCAGGGTTCTAATGAAAAACTGTTTTTT
TRBV2	TRBD1	-	TRBJ2-2	CASCRDRGRGTGELFF	TGTGCCAGCTGCCGGGACAGGGGGCGCGGCACCGGGGAGCTGTTTTTT
TRBV19	-	-	TRBJ2-6	CASSIQGSGANVLTF	TGTGCCAGTAGTATACAGGGATCTGGGGCCAACGTCCTGACTTTC
TRBV5-1	TRBD2	-	TRBJ2-1	CASLTGTSGNNEQFF	TGCGCCAGTTTAACCGGGACTAGCGGGAACAATGAGCAGTTCTTC
TRBV28	TRBD1	-	TRBJ2-7	CASSPETGAAGDEQYF	TGTGCCAGCAGTCCCGAGACAGGGGCCGCGGGCGACGAGCAGTACTTC
TRBV5-1	TRBD1	-	TRBJ1-1	CASILRTGGDTEAFF	TGCGCCAGCATTCTCCGGACAGGGGGGGACACTGAAGCTTTCTTT
TRBV6-5	-	-	TRBJ2-3	CASGLPGADTQYF	TGTGCCAGCGGACTTCCCGGGGCAGATACGCAGTATTTT
TRBV5-1	-	-	TRBJ2-7	CASSFAGTSYEQYF	TGCGCCAGCAGCTTCGCAGGGACCTCCTACGAGCAGTACTTC
TRBV30	-	-	TRBJ1-4	CACAQNEKLFF	TGTGCCTGCGCCCAGAATGAAAAACTGTTTTTT
TRBV5-1	-	-	TRBJ2-1	CASSVSRLGNEQFF	TGCGCCAGCAGCGTCTCCCGACTGGGCAATGAGCAGTTCTTC
TRBV6-1	TRBD2	-	TRBJ2-7	CASSESIAGGYEQYF	TGTGCCAGCAGTGAATCGATAGCGGGAGGCTACGAGCAGTACTTC
TRBV11-3	-	once	TRBJ2-1	CASSLEGAGSYNEQFF	TGTGCCAGCAGCTTAGAAGGGGCCGGGTCCTACAATGAGCAGTTCTTC
TRBV7-2	-	once	TRBJ2-7	CASSLEGGLSYEQYF	TGTGCCAGCAGCTTAGAGGGCGGACTCTCCTACGAGCAGTACTTC
TRBV25-1	-	-	TRBJ2-6	CASSDNARSGANVLTF	TGTGCCAGCAGTGACAACGCCCGGTCTGGGGCCAACGTCCTGACTTTC
TRBV5-1	TRBD2	-	TRBJ2-5	CASSLFAGVETQYF	TGCGCCAGCAGCTTGTTTGCGGGAGTAGAGACCCAGTACTTC
TRBV18	-	few	TRBJ2-3	CASSPQSTDTQYF	TGTGCCAGCTCACCCCAGAGCACAGATACGCAGTATTTT
TRBV7-6	TRBD1	-	TRBJ2-2	CASSPLGTGDYTGELFF	TGTGCCAGCAGCCCGCTTGGGACAGGGGACTACACCGGGGAGCTGTTTTTT
TRBV5-6	-	-	TRBJ1-2	CASSFQENYGYTF	TGTGCCAGCAGCTTTCAGGAAAACTATGGCTACACCTTC
TRBV5-1	-	-	TRBJ2-3	CASSYRDGRTDTQYF	TGCGCCAGCAGCTACCGGGACGGACGCACAGATACGCAGTATTTT
TRBV5-1	-	-	TRBJ2-4	CASSLGRASATPGDIQYF	TGCGCCAGCAGCTTGGGGCGGGCTAGCGCAACTCCTGGGGACATTCAGTACTTC
TRBV28	-	-	TRBJ1-3	CASSWPGAPANTIYF	TGTGCCAGCAGCTGGCCCGGGGCCCCGGCGAACACCATATATTTT
TRBV5-1	-	-	TRBJ2-5	CASSSEGETQYF	TGCGCCAGCAGCTCGGAGGGAGAGACCCAGTACTTC
TRBV7-3	TRBD1	-	TRBJ2-1	CASSLVQGQGLGNEQFF	TGTGCCAGCAGCCTGGTACAGGGACAGGGTTTGGGCAATGAGCAGTTCTTC
TRBV10-2	-	-	TRBJ2-2	CASRGGVNTGELFF	TGCGCCAGCCGCGGCGGGGTTAACACCGGGGAGCTGTTTTTT
TRBV6-6	-	-	TRBJ1-3	CASTASSSTIYF	TGTGCCAGTACGGCCAGCTCGAGCACCATATATTTT
TRBV9	-	-	TRBJ1-1	CASSVVGQNTEAFF	TGTGCCAGCAGCGTAGTAGGACAGAACACTGAAGCTTTCTTT
TRBV6-5	-	-	TRBJ2-6	CATTARYSGANVLTF	TGTGCCACCACGGCCCGGTACTCTGGGGCCAACGTCCTGACTTTC
TRBV5-6	-	once	TRBJ2-7	CASSLPRRSYEQYF	TGTGCCAGCAGCTTGCCTCGCAGGTCCTACGAGCAGTACTTC
TRBV5-1	TRBD2	-	TRBJ2-4	CASSFRLAGDSIAKNIQYF	TGCGCCAGCAGCTTCCGACTAGCGGGAGACTCTATAGCCAAAAACATTCAGTACTTC
TRBV2	-	-	TRBJ1-3	CASSEARGAGNTIYF	TGTGCCAGCAGTGAAGCCAGGGGCGCCGGAAACACCATATATTTT
TRBV7-3	-	-	TRBJ2-7	CASSLLRGEQYF	TGTGCCAGCAGCTTACTGAGGGGCGAGCAGTACTTC
TRBV5-4	-	-	TRBJ1-1	CASSPARGAGDPNTEAFF	TGTGCCAGCAGCCCGGCAAGGGGGGCGGGTGACCCGAACACTGAAGCTTTCTTT
TRBV29-1	TRBD2	few	TRBJ2-5	CSVDGRGGETQYF	TGCAGCGTTGATGGGAGGGGAGGAGAGACCCAGTACTTC
TRBV7-2	-	-	TRBJ2-3	CASRGPIRDTDTQYF	TGTGCCAGCAGAGGGCCGATTCGGGATACAGATACGCAGTATTTT
TRBV2	-	-	TRBJ2-1	CASSARSEQFF	TGTGCCAGCAGCGCCCGAAGTGAGCAGTTCTTC
TRBV28	-	-	TRBJ2-2	CASSLGGRELFF	TGTGCCAGCAGTTTGGGGGGGCGGGAGCTGTTTTTT
TRBV7-2	-	-	TRBJ2-1	CASSLEARTRRYNEQFF	TGTGCCAGCAGCTTAGAGGCCCGGACCCGGAGGTACAATGAGCAGTTCTTC
TRBV28	TRBD2	-	TRBJ2-1	CASRGLAGAPGSYNEQFF	TGTGCCAGCAGGGGACTAGCGGGAGCGCCAGGCTCCTACAATGAGCAGTTCTTC
TRBV6-1	TRBD1	-	TRBJ2-4	CASSERTGQHF	TGTGCCAGCAGTGAAAGGACAGGGCAGCACTTC
TRBV28	-	-	TRBJ1-6	CASSLTQANSPLHF	TGTGCCAGCAGTTTGACCCAGGCGAATTCACCCCTCCACTTT